This TCR beta chain was identified in a study of T cell responses to AZD1222 COVID-19 vaccine. General study results and limits: The donor cohort was predominantly white British with a female majority, and clonal diversity may have been underestimated.

TCRdb keeps only in-frame clones here, not all; method: immunoSEQ multiplex PCR. The table lists about 86,000 clones, roughly 89% of them singletons. With regard to this clone: What it binds is unknown.

The V end lost 4 bases, the J end lost 3 bases, and 19 bases lay between the germline ends. The CDR3 has 16 amino acids. The germline V gene has CDR1 SGHNT and CDR2 YYREEE (reference sequence). The chain combines TRBV5-4 with TRBJ2-5, with a weak D call TRBD2 (6 bases). The sequencing here drew on peripheral blood, taken on day 0 of AZD1222 vaccination. The origin of this receptor is an adult in good health. The DNA for the CDR3 is TGTGCCAGCAGCCTCGGGCAGGGAGGAGTAAAAGAGACCCAGTACTTC. Protein sequence: CASSLGQGGVKETQYF.